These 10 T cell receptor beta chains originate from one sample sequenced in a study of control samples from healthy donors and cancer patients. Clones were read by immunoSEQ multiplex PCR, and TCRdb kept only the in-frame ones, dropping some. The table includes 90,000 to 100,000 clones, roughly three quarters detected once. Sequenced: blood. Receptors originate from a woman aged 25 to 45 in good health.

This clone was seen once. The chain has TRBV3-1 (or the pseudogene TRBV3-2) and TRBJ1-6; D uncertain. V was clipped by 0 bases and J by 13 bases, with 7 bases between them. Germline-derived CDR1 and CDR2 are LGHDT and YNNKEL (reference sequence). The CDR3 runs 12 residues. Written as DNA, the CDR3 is TGTGCCAGCAGCCAAGATTATTTCCCCCTCCACTTT. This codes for CASSQDYFPLHF.

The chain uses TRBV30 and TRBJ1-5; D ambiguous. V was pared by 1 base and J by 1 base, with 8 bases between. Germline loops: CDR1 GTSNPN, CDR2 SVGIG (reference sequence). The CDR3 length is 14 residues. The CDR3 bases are TGTGCCTGGAGTGAAGGGTACAGCAATCAGCCCCAGCATTTT. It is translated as CAWSEGYSNQPQHF.

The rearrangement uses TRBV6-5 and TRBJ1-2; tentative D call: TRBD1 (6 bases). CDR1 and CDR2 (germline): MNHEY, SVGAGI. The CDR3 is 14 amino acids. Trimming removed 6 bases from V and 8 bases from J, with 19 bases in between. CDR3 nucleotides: TGTGCCAGCAGGAAAGGTGTGGGGGCAGGGGGCTACACCTTC. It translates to CASRKGVGAGGYTF.

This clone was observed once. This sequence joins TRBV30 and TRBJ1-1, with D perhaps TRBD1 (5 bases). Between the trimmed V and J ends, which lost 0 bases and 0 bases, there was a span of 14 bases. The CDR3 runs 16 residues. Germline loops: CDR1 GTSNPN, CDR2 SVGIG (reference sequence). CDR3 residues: CAWSVWGVRMNTEAFF. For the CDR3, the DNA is TGTGCCTGGAGTGTGTGGGGGGTTAGGATGAACACTGAAGCTTTCTTT.

The CDR3 protein is CASSRAPATNEKLFF. DNA of the CDR3: TGTGCCAGCAGCCGGGCCCCTGCAACTAATGAAAAACTGTTTTTT. V and J are TRBV14 and TRBJ1-4; D is unclear. Trimming left V 4 bases short and J 0 bases short, with 9 bases between. The CDR3 consists of 15 residues. Per the germline V gene, CDR1 is SGHDN and CDR2 is FVKESK.

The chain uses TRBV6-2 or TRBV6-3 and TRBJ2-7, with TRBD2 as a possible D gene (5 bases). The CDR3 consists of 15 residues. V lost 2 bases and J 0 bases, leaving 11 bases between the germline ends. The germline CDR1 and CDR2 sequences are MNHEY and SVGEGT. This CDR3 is CASSYSLGSSYEQYF. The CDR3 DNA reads TGTGCCAGCAGTTACAGTCTGGGGAGCTCCTACGAGCAGTACTTC.

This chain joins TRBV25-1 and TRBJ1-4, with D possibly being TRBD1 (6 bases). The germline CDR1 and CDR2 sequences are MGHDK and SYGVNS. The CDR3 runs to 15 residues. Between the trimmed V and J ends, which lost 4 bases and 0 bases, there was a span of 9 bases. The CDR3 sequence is CASSGSGATNEKLFF. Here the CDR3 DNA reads TGTGCCAGCAGTGGCTCAGGGGCAACTAATGAAAAACTGTTTTTT.

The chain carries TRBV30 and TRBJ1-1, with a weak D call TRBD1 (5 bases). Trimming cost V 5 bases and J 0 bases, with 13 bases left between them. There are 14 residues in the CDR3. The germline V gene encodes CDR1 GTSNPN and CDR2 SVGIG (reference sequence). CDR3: CAWGRGEVNTEAFF. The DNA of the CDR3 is TGTGCCTGGGGGCGAGGGGAGGTGAACACTGAAGCTTTCTTT.

The CDR3 nucleotides are TGTGCCAGCAGCCTCGGTCCCGATACGCAGTATTTT. Translating it yields CASSLGPDTQYF. The chain links TRBV7-8 to TRBJ2-3, with D hard to call. Trimming cost V 5 bases and J 6 bases, with 9 bases left between them. Germline assignment: CDR1 SGHVS and CDR2 FQNEAQ. This CDR3 is 12 amino acids long.

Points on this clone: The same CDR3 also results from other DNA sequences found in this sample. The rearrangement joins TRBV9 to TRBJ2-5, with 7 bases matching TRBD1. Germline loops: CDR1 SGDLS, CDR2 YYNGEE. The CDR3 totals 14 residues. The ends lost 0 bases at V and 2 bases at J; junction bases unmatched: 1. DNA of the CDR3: TGTGCCAGCAGCGTAGCAGGGGGTCAAGAGACCCAGTACTTC. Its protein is CASSVAGGQETQYF.